This T cell receptor (beta chain) was sequenced in a study of CD8 T cells in ankylosing spondylitis. Trimming removed 4 bases at V and 4 bases at J, with 8 bases between. The CDR3 consists of 13 residues. The V gene's germline CDR1 is SGHRS and CDR2 YFSETQ. TCRdb independently ran MiXCR on the 5' RACE reads; one entry per CDR3 protein. The table shows 250,000 to 300,000 distinct CDR3 sequences, with around 20% occurring only once. The study, taken as a whole, reports: A motif of under 10 highly homologous TCR beta variants was seen as apparently characteristic of ankylosing spondylitis blood.

Comments on this clonotype: Its antigen is currently unknown.

The chain joins TRBV5-1 to TRBJ2-2; no clear D gene. The sequence came from a male donor with ankylosing spondylitis or in good health (not recorded which). Source material: blood, either unsorted or a sorted T cell fraction (not recorded which). For the CDR3, the DNA is TGCGCCAGCAGCCCGGACGGCACCGGGGAGCTGTTTTTT. Its translation: CASSPDGTGELFF.